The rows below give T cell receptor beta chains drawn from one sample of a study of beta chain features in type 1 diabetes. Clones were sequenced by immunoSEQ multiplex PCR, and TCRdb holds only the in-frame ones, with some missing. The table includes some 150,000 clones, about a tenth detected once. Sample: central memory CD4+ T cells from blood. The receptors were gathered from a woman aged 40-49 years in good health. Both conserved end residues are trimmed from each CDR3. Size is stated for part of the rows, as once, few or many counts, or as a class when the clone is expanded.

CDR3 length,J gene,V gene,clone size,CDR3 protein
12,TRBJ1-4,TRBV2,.,ASSPGASNEKLF
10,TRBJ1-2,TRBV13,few,ASSVTRVGYT
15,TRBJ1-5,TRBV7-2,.,ASSLVPQGLGNQPQH
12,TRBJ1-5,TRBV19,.,ASRWEGAYQPQH
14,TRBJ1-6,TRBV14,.,ASSQGGRRYNSPLH
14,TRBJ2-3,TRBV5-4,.,ASSFGSLMKTDTQY
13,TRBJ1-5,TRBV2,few,ASSAQGPGDQPQH
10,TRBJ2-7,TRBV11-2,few,ASSLGRGEQY
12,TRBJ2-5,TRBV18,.,ASSPGLAGETQY
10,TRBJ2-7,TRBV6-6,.,ASKIGTYEQY
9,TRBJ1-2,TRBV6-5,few,ASRHNYGYT
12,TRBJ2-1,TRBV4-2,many,ASSQESSGGALF
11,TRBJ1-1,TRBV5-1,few,ASSYTGDTEAF
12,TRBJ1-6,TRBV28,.,ASSLGNSNSPLH
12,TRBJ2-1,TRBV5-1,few,ASSGFGQGNEQF
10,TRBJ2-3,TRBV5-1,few,ASSLDGGTQY
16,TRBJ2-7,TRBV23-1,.,ASSLGRAVGPRSYEQY
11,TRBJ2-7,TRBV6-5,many,ASTPRQGGEQY
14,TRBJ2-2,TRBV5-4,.,ASSLEGRPGAGELF
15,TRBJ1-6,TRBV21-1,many,ASSHRAGTGCHSPLH
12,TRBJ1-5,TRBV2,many,ASSEGTRDQPQH
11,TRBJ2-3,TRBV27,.,ATKDRATDTQY
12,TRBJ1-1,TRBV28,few,ASYSWNRGSEAF
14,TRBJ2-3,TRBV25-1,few,ASSPSDGGSTDTQY
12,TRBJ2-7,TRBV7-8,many,ASSSPRRGHEQY
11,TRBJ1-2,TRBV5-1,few,ASSLDRGYGYT
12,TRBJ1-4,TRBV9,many,ASSSGEVTEKLF
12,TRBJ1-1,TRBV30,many,AWSVRGADTEAF
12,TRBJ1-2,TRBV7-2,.,ASSPRTGYYGYT
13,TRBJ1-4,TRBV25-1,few,ASSGTTGGKEKLF
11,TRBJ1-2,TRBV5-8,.,ASSWDREGGYT
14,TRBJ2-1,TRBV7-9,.,ASSLAGGGTRNEQF
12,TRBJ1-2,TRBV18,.,ASSPNGGDYGYT
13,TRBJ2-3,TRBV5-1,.,ASHLSGGIADTQY
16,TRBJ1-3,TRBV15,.,ATSRDLPRGNSGNTIY
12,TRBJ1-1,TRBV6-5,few,ASRSVTENTEAF
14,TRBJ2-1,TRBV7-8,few,ASSLMVGLAGNEQF
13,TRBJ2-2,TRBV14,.,ASSQVKAGSGELF
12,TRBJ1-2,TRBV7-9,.,ASSPGQGNYGYT
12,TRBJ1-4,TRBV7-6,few,ASSLPGAGEKLF
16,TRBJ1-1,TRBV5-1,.,ASSVGQGAGVVYTEAF
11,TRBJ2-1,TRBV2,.,ASSPPRANEQF
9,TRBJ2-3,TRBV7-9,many,AVQGTDTQY
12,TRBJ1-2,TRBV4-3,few,ASSQDYSGQGYT
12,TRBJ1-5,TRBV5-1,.,ASSYGQPNEPQH
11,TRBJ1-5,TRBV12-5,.,ASGSDLYQPQH
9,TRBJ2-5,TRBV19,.,ASRGQETQY
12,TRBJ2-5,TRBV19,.,ASGTGGWQETQY
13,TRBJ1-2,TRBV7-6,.,ASSLGQGPNYGYT
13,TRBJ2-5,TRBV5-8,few,ASSPTGLPRETQY